One T cell receptor (beta chain) is described in this entry. Its target is unknown. Next came a second PCR, run for about 6 to 11 cycles, which used a sample-barcoded 5' primer along with a J-beta primer mix. MiXCR was run by TCRdb on the 5' RACE reads, yielding one entry per CDR3 protein. Of around 1,700,000 distinct CDR3 sequences listed, roughly 27% were seen once; the top ten hold over 7%. The record originates from a study of blood T cells in healthy people across ages. Findings and limits, study-wide: Diversity figures derived from one million T cells were judged to underestimate the true value. Nothing was known about donor CMV status, and this possibly confounded expanded clonotype changes.

This CDR3 is built from 17 residues. In germline, CDR1 is LNHDA, CDR2 SQIVND (reference sequence). With 3 bases removed from V and 0 bases from J, the gap between germline ends came to 15 bases. This rearrangement joins TRBV19 to TRBJ2-1; D ambiguous. This receptor was identified in a woman aged 25 to 39 in good health. The sequenced sample was blood. CDR3 bases: TGTGCCAGTAGTATCGAGGCTTCCCAGAGCTCCTACAATGAGCAGTTCTTC. The encoded protein is CASSIEASQSSYNEQFF. The complete variable domain, with remaining parts taken from reference TRBV19 and TRBJ2-1, reads DGGITQSPKYLFRKEGQNVTLSCEQNLNHDAMYWYRQDPGQGLRLIYYSQIVNDFQKGDIAEGYSVSREKKESFPLTVTSAQKNPTAFYLCASSIEASQSSYNEQFFGPGTRLTVL.